This entry describes one T cell receptor (beta chain). Its target is not known. The assay was immunoSEQ multiplex PCR, and TCRdb's table has in-frame clones only and misses some. The sample has roughly 93,000 clones, under 95% seen once; the top ten hold roughly 0.4%. This entry belongs to a study of graft-versus-host responses after intestinal transplantation. About the study: All recipients were transplanted with multivisceral, liver-intestinal, or isolated intestinal grafts. Recipients across the board were started on anti-thymocyte globulin induction, then kept on tacrolimus and steroids for around three years.

Overall study findings and caveats: Among circulating GvH clones, peak levels were associated with early post-transplant declines in HvG clones.

CDR1 and CDR2 (germline): SGDLS, YYNGEE. This CDR3 contains 14 residues. V was cut by 4 bases and J by 8 bases, with 18 bases left in between. The source is a human donor who was the organ donor for an intestinal transplant. J is TRBJ1-2 and V is TRBV9; the D is unclear. This specimen was unstimulated CD8+ T cells sorted from spleen or lymph node cells, taken before transplant. CDR3 residues: CASSFQTEEAGYTF. For the CDR3, the DNA is TGTGCCAGCAGCTTCCAGACGGAGGAGGCGGGCTACACCTTC.